This T cell receptor (beta chain) was obtained from a study of breast tumors, draining lymph nodes, adjacent tissues. The study, taken as a whole, reports: Luminal-like breast cancer showed significantly greater tumor-nontumor repertoire similarity than basal-like breast cancer did. Compared with lymph nodes, tumors were less diverse; compared with nontumor tissue, more.

This clonotype was seen repeatedly, ten times or more. The antigen remains unidentified. TCRdb reanalysed the multiplex PCR reads using MiXCR and keeps one entry per CDR3 protein. The sample yields 45,000 to 60,000 distinct CDR3 sequences, 20% to 25% seen once. The length of the CDR3 is 16 residues. The germline gives CDR1 MDHEN, CDR2 SYDVKM. The V segment lost 4 bases and the J segment 1 base; nucleotides outside the gene matches: 7. This TCR came from a female donor with breast cancer. Some clones in this sample may be carry-over from other donors' samples. The V call is TRBV28, the J call TRBJ2-3; 8 nucleotides agree with TRBD2. Sequencing was done on a sample of breast tumor tissue. The chain's CDR3 is CASSSPSGSGTDTQYF. In nucleotides, the CDR3 is TGTGCCAGCAGTTCGCCCAGCGGGAGTGGCACAGATACGCAGTATTTT.